The present entry profiles one T cell receptor beta chain with its context. Its antigen is undetermined. This sample was included in a study of T cells in localized non-small cell lung cancer. Study conclusions and caveats: A median about 54 of the top 100 tumor clones appeared in adjacent lung.

Germline V gene sequence: CDR1 SGHNT, CDR2 YENEEA. Trimming removed 4 bases at V and 0 bases at J, with 18 bases between. CDR3 size: 17 residues. Sequenced by immunoSEQ multiplex PCR; TCRdb stores in-frame clones only, minus some. Of around 3,600 clones listed, about 28% are singletons. This TCR was recovered from a male donor aged 60 or older with stage III lung adenocarcinoma. The chain links TRBV11-3 to TRBJ1-1; maybe TRBD1 (6 bases). The material was normal lung tissue next to the tumor, obtained before any cancer treatment. CDR3 DNA sequence: TGTGCCAGCAGCTCCGGGGGCAGGAGCCACATGAACACTGAAGCTTTCTTT. Translating it yields CASSSGGRSHMNTEAFF.